One and the same sample provided the 8 T cell receptor beta chains below, sequenced in a study of blood T cell repertoires in COVID-19. The table came from immunoSEQ multiplex PCR; TCRdb's copy has only in-frame clones and leaves some out. This table has more than 100,000 clones, roughly 78% appearing once. Sequencing input: peripheral blood. The source of these receptors is a man aged 55 to 70 with active or convalescent COVID-19.

At least ten counts were recorded for this clone. The chain uses TRBV2 and TRBJ2-7; weak D call: TRBD2 (7 bases). Per the germline V gene, CDR1 is SNHLY and CDR2 is FYNNEI. This CDR3 has 16 amino acids. Trimming left V 8 bases short and J 1 base short, with 21 bases between. CDR3 coding DNA: TGTGCCAGCGGTAGGGACACTGCGGGAGTATCCTACGAGCAGTACTTC. It yields the protein CASGRDTAGVSYEQYF.

This clone came up a few times. The chain recombines TRBV15 with TRBJ1-1, with D possibly matching TRBD1 (5 bases). V lost 1 base, J lost 11 bases, and 17 bases lay in between. CDR3 length: 14 residues. The germline gives CDR1 LNHNV, CDR2 YYDKDF (reference sequence). CDR3 sequence reads: CATSRGGEALDAFF. CDR3 coding DNA: TGTGCCACCAGCAGAGGGGGGGAGGCCCTTGACGCTTTCTTT.

This clone was found once. This sequence joins TRBV5-5 and TRBJ1-4; TRBD1 matches 7 bases. J lost 5 bases, V lost 9 bases, and 7 bases had no gene match. Germline V gene data show CDR1 as SGHKS and CDR2 as YYEKEE (reference sequence). CDR3 length equals 13 residues. CDR3 nucleotide sequence: TGTGCCACCCAAACAGGGGTCAATGAAAAACTGTTTTTT. It codes for CATQTGVNEKLFF. The complete variable domain, with remaining parts taken from reference TRBV5-5 and TRBJ1-4, reads DAGVTQSPTHLIKTRGQQVTLRCSPISGHKSVSWYQQVLGQGPQFIFQYYEKEERGRGNFPDRFSARQFPNYSSELNVNALLLGDSALYLCATQTGVNEKLFFGSGTQLSVL.

CDR3 DNA: TGTGCCAGCAGTCTTCAGGGGGCCAGCTATGGCTACACCTTC. Protein: CASSLQGASYGYTF. This chain joins TRBV28 and TRBJ1-2; 8 bases match TRBD1. Trimming took 5 bases from V and 4 from J; bases not matched to a gene: 6. Germline lookup yields CDR1 MDHEN and CDR2 SYDVKM. The CDR3 covers 14 residues.

J is TRBJ2-7 and V is TRBV7-3; 11 bases align to TRBD2. The CDR3 runs to 14 residues. Germline CDR1 SGHTA, CDR2 FQGTGA. V shed 5 bases, J shed 5 bases, and the junction held 5 bases outside the gene matches. CDR3 region: CASSLAGGRDEQYF. CDR3 nucleotide sequence: TGTGCCAGCAGCCTAGCGGGAGGAAGGGACGAGCAGTACTTC.

The rearrangement joins TRBV19 to TRBJ2-3, with D tentatively TRBD2 (5 bases). The V gene's germline CDR1 is LNHDA and CDR2 SQIVND (reference sequence). This CDR3 has 14 amino acids. The V gene lost 9 bases and the J gene lost 4 bases, with 17 bases spanning the gap. The CDR3 DNA follows: TGTGCCAGAAGCCGGGAACCAGCCCCAGATACGCAGTATTTT. Translating gives CARSREPAPDTQYF.

The chain uses TRBV10-3 and TRBJ2-7; 8 bases match TRBD2. V lost 4 bases to trimming and J lost 5 bases; unmatched junction nucleotides: 7. The CDR3 has 14 amino acids. Germline V gene data show CDR1 as ENHRY and CDR2 as SYGVKD. The CDR3 here is CAISVRGGGNEQYF. For the CDR3, the DNA is TGTGCCATCAGTGTACGGGGGGGTGGGAACGAGCAGTACTTC.

The table lists this clone with a few counts. This rearrangement joins TRBV11-2 to TRBJ1-4; D is undetermined. The CDR3 contains 14 residues. The germline V gene encodes CDR1 SGHAT and CDR2 FQNNGV. The V and J ends lost 1 base and 6 bases respectively, with 9 bases between them. In DNA, the CDR3 is TGTGCCAGCAGCTTAGGGGCGTTCGATGAAAAACTGTTTTTT. This codes for CASSLGAFDEKLFF. The full variable domain, rest sourced from reference TRBV11-2 and TRBJ1-4, is EAGVAQSPRYKIIEKRQSVAFWCNPISGHATLYWYQQILGQGPKLLIQFQNNGVVDDSQLPKDRFSAERLKGVDSTLKIQPAKLEDSAVYLCASSLGAFDEKLFFGSGTQLSVL.